The rows below give T cell receptor beta chains drawn from one sample of a study of human T cells and chemical hapten exposure. TCRdb independently ran MiXCR on the RACE reads; one entry per CDR3 protein. There are tens of thousands of distinct CDR3 sequences in the sample; about 14% occur only once, and roughly 4.8% lies in the top ten. Sequencing used whole blood, obtained in connection with sensitization to the hapten diphenylcyclopropenone (DPC). The receptors were gathered from a woman between 50 and 59 years old with alopecia areata. Some clones in this sample may be carry-over from other donors' samples. Each CDR3 is given with its conserved first and last residue. A D gene is named only where the DNA matches it firmly. A clone size is listed for some rows: how often the clone was seen (once, few, many), or a class if it is expanded.

J gene | clone size | D gene | V gene | CDR3 protein | CDR3 DNA
TRBJ2-7 | few | - | TRBV5-4 | CASSFERVEQYF | TGTGCCAGCAGCTTTGAGAGGGTCGAGCAGTACTTC
TRBJ1-2 | once | - | TRBV7-9 | CASSLDAGTYGYTF | TGTGCCAGCAGCCTGGACGCAGGGACCTATGGCTACACCTTC
TRBJ2-7 | - | TRBD1 | TRBV5-8 | CASSRTGDTYEQYF | TGTGCCAGCAGCCGGACAGGGGACACCTACGAGCAGTACTTC
TRBJ1-2 | many | - | TRBV5-1 | CASSLTVSTNYGYTF | TGCGCCAGCAGTTTGACAGTTTCAACTAACTATGGCTACACCTTC
TRBJ2-1 | many | TRBD2 | TRBV3-1 | CASSPAGYYNEQFF | TGTGCCAGCAGCCCAGCGGGGTATTACAATGAGCAGTTCTTC
TRBJ2-5 | - | - | TRBV7-2 | CASSLKSGRDGETQYF | TGTGCCAGCAGCTTGAAGTCGGGGCGCGATGGAGAGACCCAGTACTTC
TRBJ2-6 | - | TRBD1 | TRBV3-1 | CASSLGQGSSGANVLTF | TGTGCCAGCAGCCTGGGACAGGGCAGCTCTGGGGCCAACGTCCTGACTTTC
TRBJ1-1 | - | - | TRBV7-2 | CASTSIFGGRTEAFF | TGTGCCAGCACCTCCATTTTTGGGGGCCGTACTGAAGCTTTCTTT
TRBJ1-1 | - | - | TRBV6-2/TRBV6-3 | CASSYSASMVNTEAFF | TGTGCCAGCAGTTACTCCGCATCGATGGTAAACACTGAAGCTTTCTTT
TRBJ1-1 | - | - | TRBV12-3/TRBV12-4 | CASSFRSNTEALF | TGTGCCAGCAGTTTTCGGAGCAACACAGAAGCTTTGTTT
TRBJ2-5 | - | TRBD2 | TRBV9 | CASSVGVLAGGGETQYF | TGTGCCAGCAGCGTAGGGGTCCTAGCGGGAGGTGGTGAGACCCAGTACTTC
TRBJ2-7 | few | - | TRBV18 | CASSLSDEQYF | TGTGCCAGCTCACTTTCGGACGAGCAGTACTTC
TRBJ1-2 | many | TRBD1 | TRBV10-2 | CASSEQGAGGYTF | TGCGCCAGCAGTGAACAGGGGGCCGGCGGCTACACCTTC
TRBJ2-7 | few | TRBD2 | TRBV10-3 | CAIGETSGVYEQYF | TGTGCCATCGGCGAGACTAGCGGGGTCTACGAGCAGTACTTC
TRBJ1-2 | - | - | TRBV19 | CASSIGDSGGYTF | TGTGCCAGTAGTATCGGGGACTCTGGTGGCTACACCTTC
TRBJ1-1 | medium-sized | - | TRBV29-1 | CSVSQQGKNTEAFF | TGCAGCGTTTCCCAACAGGGTAAGAACACTGAAGCTTTCTTT
TRBJ2-3 | few | TRBD2 | TRBV10-3 | CATRLAGEADTQYF | TGTGCCACGAGGCTAGCGGGAGAGGCAGATACGCAGTATTTT
TRBJ2-7 | many | TRBD2 | TRBV28 | CATASGTYEQYF | TGTGCCACAGCAAGCGGGACCTACGAGCAGTACTTC
TRBJ2-7 | few | - | TRBV7-2 | CASSNRVIYEQYF | TGTGCCAGCAGCAACAGGGTTATATACGAGCAGTACTTC
TRBJ1-1 | few | - | TRBV29-1 | CSVEGARTEAFF | TGCAGCGTTGAAGGAGCGAGAACTGAAGCTTTCTTT
TRBJ2-7 | - | - | TRBV28 | CASSLSWRGGFFYEQYF | TGTGCCAGCAGTTTAAGTTGGCGAGGTGGCTTTTTCTACGAGCAGTACTTC
TRBJ2-3 | many | TRBD2 | TRBV12-3/TRBV12-4 | CASSPLAGGPLPQYF | TGTGCCAGCAGTCCACTAGCGGGAGGGCCTCTCCCGCAGTATTTT
TRBJ1-1 | - | - | TRBV18 | CASSPGGVNTEAFF | TGTGCCAGCTCACCCGGGGGGGTGAACACTGAAGCTTTCTTT
TRBJ2-1 | few | TRBD2 | TRBV3-1 | CASGRRLAGGALNNEQFF | TGTGCCAGCGGTCGGCGACTAGCGGGAGGGGCTCTGAACAATGAGCAGTTCTTC
TRBJ2-1 | - | TRBD2 | TRBV5-1 | CASSLAGSGSRNEQFF | TGCGCCAGCAGCTTGGCTGGTAGCGGGAGCCGGAATGAGCAGTTCTTC
TRBJ1-1 | many | - | TRBV2 | CASRPQDFGTEAFF | TGTGCCAGCAGACCACAGGATTTCGGGACTGAAGCTTTCTTT
TRBJ2-2 | few | TRBD1 | TRBV7-2 | CASSWDSDTGELFF | TGTGCCAGCAGCTGGGACAGCGACACCGGGGAGCTGTTTTTT
TRBJ2-3 | many | TRBD1 | TRBV7-6 | CASSLVGGGGTDTQYF | TGTGCCAGCAGCTTAGTAGGGGGCGGCGGCACAGATACGCAGTATTTT